This TCR beta chain was sequenced in a study of shared clonotypes between healthy human individuals. The CDR3 is made up of 15 amino acids. Germline lookup yields CDR1 LNHDA and CDR2 SQIVND (reference sequence). The V end lost 1 base, the J end lost 3 bases, and 10 bases lay between the germline ends. The assay ran at deep level. Profiled with immunoSEQ multiplex PCR; TCRdb holds only in-frame clones, not every one. The sample contains 1,400,000 or so clones, approximately 98.5% of which appear only once. Among the donors, all were Caucasian adults who lived in Nashville, Tennessee. Sequenced sample: naive CD4+ T cells sorted from blood. Sample subset: CD45RA+ positively selected. The sequence was obtained from a man aged 30 to 45 in good health. This rearrangement joins TRBV19 to TRBJ1-5; TRBD1 is a possible D gene (5 bases). Here the CDR3 reads CASSIGGVTNQPQHF. CDR3 sequence (DNA): TGTGCCAGTAGTATAGGGGGGGTCACCAATCAGCCCCAGCATTTT.